The subject of this entry is one T cell receptor (beta chain). Its antigen is still unknown. The germline V and J ends were trimmed by 7 bases and 8 bases, with 17 bases remaining between them. This CDR3 is built from 13 residues. The germline V gene encodes CDR1 LGHDT and CDR2 YNNKEL (reference sequence). Expansion with viral peptide pools was applied to antigen-specific CD4+ T cells by the ViraFEST assay prior to sequencing. Investigators separated out CD4+ T cells once 9 to 11 days of culture had passed. The vaccine given was either BNT162b2 or mRNA-1273, in two doses. The sample belongs to a study of vaccination effects on CD4 cells after COVID-19. Generated by immunoSEQ multiplex PCR, the TCRdb table keeps only in-frame clones and is missing some. The sample holds under 20,000 clones, approximately 70% seen once.

The source material was CD4+ T cells from PBMCs cultured with SARS-CoV-2 spike peptides, sampled after COVID-19 vaccination. V is TRBV3-1 (or the pseudogene TRBV3-2) and J is TRBJ1-2, with D possibly matching TRBD1 (6 bases). The receptor was derived from a human donor who received a COVID-19 vaccine. CDR3 residues: CASTRARGEGYTF. The CDR3 nucleotides read TGTGCCAGCACCCGGGCAAGGGGGGAGGGCTACACCTTC.